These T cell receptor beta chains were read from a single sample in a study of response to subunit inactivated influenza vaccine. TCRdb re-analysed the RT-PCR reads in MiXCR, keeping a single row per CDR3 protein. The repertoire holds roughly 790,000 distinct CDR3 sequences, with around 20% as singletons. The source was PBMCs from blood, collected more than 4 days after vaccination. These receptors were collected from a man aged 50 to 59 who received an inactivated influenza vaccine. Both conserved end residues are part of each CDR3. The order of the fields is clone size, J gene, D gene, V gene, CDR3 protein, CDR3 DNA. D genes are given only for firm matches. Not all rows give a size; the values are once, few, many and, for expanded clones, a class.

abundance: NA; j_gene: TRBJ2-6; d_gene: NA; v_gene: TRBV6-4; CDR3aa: CASSDWARHLRANVLTF; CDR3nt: TGTGCCAGCAGTGACTGGGCACGCCACTTGAGGGCCAACGTCCTGACTTTC
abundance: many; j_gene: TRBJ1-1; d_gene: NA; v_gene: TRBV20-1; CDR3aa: CSARDMREGSEAFF; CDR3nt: TGCAGTGCTAGAGATATGAGGGAAGGGAGTGAAGCTTTCTTT
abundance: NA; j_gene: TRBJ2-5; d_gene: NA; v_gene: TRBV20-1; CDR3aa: CSAKRNIQETQYF; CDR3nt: TGCAGTGCCAAAAGAAACATACAAGAGACCCAGTACTTC
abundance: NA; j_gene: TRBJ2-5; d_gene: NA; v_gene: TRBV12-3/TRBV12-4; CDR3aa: CASSFLGLETQYF; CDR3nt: TGTGCCAGCAGTTTTTTGGGTTTAGAGACCCAGTACTTC
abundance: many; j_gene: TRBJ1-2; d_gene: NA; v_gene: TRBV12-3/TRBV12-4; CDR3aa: CASSPSGGKGYTF; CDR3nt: TGTGCCAGCAGCCCGTCGGGGGGGAAGGGCTACACCTTC
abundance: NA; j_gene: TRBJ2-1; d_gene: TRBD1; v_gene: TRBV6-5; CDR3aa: CASSYRDRGGSEQFF; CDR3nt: TGTGCCAGCAGTTACCGGGACAGGGGAGGGAGTGAGCAGTTCTTC
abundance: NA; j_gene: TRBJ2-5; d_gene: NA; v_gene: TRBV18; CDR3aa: CASSPPNTAQETQYF; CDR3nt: TGTGCCAGCTCACCACCGAATACGGCCCAAGAGACCCAGTACTTC
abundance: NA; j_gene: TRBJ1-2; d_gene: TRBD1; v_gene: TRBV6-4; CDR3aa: CASSDSGTGGGRIYGYTF; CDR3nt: TGTGCCAGCAGTGACTCCGGGACAGGGGGCGGACGAATCTATGGCTACACCTTC
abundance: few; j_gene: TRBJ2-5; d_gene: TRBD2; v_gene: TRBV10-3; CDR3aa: CAIRPGLAGTEFQETQYF; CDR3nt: TGTGCCATCAGACCAGGACTAGCGGGGACCGAATTCCAAGAGACCCAGTACTTC
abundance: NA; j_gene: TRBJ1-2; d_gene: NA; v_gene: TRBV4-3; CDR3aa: CASSPPGGSYGYTF; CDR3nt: TGCGCCAGCAGCCCTCCCGGGGGGAGCTATGGCTACACCTTC
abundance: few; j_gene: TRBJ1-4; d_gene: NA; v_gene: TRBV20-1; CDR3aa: CSAGRQATNEKLFF; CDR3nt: TGCAGTGCAGGAAGACAGGCAACTAATGAAAAACTGTTTTTT
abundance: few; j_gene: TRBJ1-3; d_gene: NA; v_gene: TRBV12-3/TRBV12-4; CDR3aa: CASSLRSYSGNTIYF; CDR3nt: TGTGCCAGCAGTTTAAGGAGTTATTCCGGAAACACCATATATTTT
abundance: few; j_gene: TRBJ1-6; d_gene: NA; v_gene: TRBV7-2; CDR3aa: CASSSAPGQGSPLHF; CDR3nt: TGTGCCAGCAGTTCAGCTCCAGGGCAGGGCTCACCCCTCCACTTT
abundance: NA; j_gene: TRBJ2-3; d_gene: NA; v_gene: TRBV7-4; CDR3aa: CASSQGLSSYRTQYF; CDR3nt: TGTGCCAGCAGCCAAGGTCTATCTAGTTATCGGACGCAGTATTTT
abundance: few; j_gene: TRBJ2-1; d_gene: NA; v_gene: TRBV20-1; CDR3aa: CSALADNEQFF; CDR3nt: TGCAGTGCGTTAGCGGACAATGAGCAGTTCTTC
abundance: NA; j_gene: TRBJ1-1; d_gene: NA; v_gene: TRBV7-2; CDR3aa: CASSLGPLNTEAFF; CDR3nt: TGTGCCAGCAGCTTAGGTCCGTTGAACACTGAAGCTTTCTTT
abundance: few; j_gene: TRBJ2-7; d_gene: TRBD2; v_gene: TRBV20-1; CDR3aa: CSARDGVLLAAKPYEQYF; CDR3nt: TGCAGTGCTAGAGATGGGGTATTACTAGCGGCTAAACCCTACGAGCAGTACTTC
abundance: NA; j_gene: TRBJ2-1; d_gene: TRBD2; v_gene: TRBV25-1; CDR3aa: CASSEPVTSGTYNEQFF; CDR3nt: TGTGCCAGCAGTGAACCCGTTACTAGCGGAACCTACAATGAGCAGTTCTTC
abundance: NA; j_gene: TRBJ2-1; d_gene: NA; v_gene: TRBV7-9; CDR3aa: CASSSASSEQFF; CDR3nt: TGTGCCAGCAGCTCAGCAAGTAGTGAGCAGTTCTTC
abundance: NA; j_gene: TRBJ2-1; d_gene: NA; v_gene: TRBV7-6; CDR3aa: CASSLEGGASVRNEQFF; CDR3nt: TGTGCCAGCAGCTTAGAAGGGGGGGCTTCGGTACGTAATGAGCAGTTCTTC
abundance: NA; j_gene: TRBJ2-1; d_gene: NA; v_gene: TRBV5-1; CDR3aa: CASSTGPLVTYNEQFF; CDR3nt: TGCGCCAGCAGCACCGGGCCCCTCGTGACCTACAATGAGCAGTTCTTC
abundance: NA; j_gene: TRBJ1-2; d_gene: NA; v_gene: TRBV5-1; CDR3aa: CASSEALGGYGYTF; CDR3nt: TGCGCCAGCAGCGAAGCACTAGGAGGATATGGCTACACCTTC
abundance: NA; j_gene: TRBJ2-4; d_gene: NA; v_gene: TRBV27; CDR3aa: CASSPLLAANIQYF; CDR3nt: TGTGCCAGCAGTCCCCTCTTGGCGGCAAACATTCAGTACTTC
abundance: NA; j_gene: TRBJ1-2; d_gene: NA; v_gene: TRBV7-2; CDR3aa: CASSLPEGGVIGYTF; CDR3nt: TGTGCCAGCAGCTTACCCGAGGGCGGGGTCATTGGCTACACCTTC
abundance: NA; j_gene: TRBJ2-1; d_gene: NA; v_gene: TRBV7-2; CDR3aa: CASSLEVWAAYNEQFF; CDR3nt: TGTGCCAGCAGCTTAGAGGTCTGGGCGGCTTACAATGAGCAGTTCTTC
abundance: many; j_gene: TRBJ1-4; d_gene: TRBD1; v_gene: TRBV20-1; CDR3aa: CSARDLRGTADNEKLFF; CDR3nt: TGCAGTGCTAGAGATCTCCGGGGGACAGCCGATAATGAAAAACTGTTTTTT
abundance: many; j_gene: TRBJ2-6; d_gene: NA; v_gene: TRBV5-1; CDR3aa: CASSTDSYSGANVLTF; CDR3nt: TGCGCCAGCAGCACGGACAGCTACTCTGGGGCCAACGTCCTGACTTTC
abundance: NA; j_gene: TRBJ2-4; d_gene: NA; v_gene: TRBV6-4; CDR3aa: CASSPYEGPPKNIQYF; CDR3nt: TGTGCCAGCAGCCCCTATGAGGGGCCTCCCAAAAACATTCAGTACTTC
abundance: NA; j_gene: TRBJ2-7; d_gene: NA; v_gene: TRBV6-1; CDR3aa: CASSEFGGRSEQYF; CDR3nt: TGTGCCAGCAGTGAATTTGGAGGGCGGAGCGAGCAGTACTTC
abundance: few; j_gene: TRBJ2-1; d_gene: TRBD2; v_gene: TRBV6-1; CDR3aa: CASSGTSGSWQFF; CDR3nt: TGTGCCAGCAGTGGGACTAGCGGGAGTTGGCAGTTCTTC
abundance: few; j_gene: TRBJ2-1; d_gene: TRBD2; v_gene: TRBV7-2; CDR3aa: CASSLSSGGAWEQFF; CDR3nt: TGTGCCAGCAGCTTATCTAGCGGGGGGGCATGGGAGCAGTTCTTC
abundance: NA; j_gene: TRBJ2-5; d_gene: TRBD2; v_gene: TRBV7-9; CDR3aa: CASSLTGTIQETQYF; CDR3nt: TGTGCCAGCAGCTTAACCGGGACTATTCAAGAGACCCAGTACTTC
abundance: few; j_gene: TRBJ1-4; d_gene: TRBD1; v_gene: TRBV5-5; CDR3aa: CASSWVWTGDNNEKLFF; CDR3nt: TGTGCCAGCAGCTGGGTGTGGACAGGCGATAATAATGAAAAACTGTTTTTT
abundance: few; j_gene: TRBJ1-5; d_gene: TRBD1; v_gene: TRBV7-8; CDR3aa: CASSLVGQGYQPQHF; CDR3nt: TGTGCCAGCAGCTTAGTGGGACAGGGATATCAGCCCCAGCATTTT
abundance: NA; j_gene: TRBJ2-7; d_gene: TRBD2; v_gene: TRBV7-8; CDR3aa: CASSPGTSGRWEQYF; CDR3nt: TGTGCCAGCAGCCCCGGGACTAGCGGGAGATGGGAGCAGTACTTC
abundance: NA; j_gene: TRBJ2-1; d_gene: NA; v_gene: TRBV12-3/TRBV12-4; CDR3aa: CASSLYGGVSYNEQFF; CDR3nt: TGTGCCAGCAGTTTATACGGGGGCGTATCCTACAATGAGCAGTTCTTC
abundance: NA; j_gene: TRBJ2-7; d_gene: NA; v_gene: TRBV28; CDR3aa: CASKGVNSYEQYF; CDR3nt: TGTGCCAGCAAAGGGGTGAACTCCTACGAGCAGTACTTC
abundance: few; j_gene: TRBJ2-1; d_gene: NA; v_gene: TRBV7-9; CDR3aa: CASSLAPEAYNEQFF; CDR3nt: TGTGCCAGCAGCTTAGCCCCAGAGGCCTACAATGAGCAGTTCTTC
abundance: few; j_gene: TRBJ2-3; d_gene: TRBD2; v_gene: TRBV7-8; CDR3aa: CASSSSGSIGDTQYF; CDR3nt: TGTGCCAGCAGCTCTAGCGGGAGTATAGGAGATACGCAGTATTTT
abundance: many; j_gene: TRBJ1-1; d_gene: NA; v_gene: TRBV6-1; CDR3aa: CASSDRPDTEAFF; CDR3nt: TGTGCCAGCAGTGACCGGCCAGACACTGAAGCTTTCTTT
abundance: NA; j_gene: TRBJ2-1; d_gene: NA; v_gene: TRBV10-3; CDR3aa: CAITDPVGLEQFF; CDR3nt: TGTGCCATCACCGATCCCGTGGGGCTCGAGCAGTTCTTC
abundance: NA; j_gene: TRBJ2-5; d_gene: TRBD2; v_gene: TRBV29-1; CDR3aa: CSVEDGEGPKSRETQYF; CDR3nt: TGCAGCGTTGAAGACGGGGAGGGCCCAAAATCCCGGGAGACCCAGTACTTC
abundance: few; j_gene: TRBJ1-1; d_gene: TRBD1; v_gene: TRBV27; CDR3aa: CASSLSRQGGTEAFF; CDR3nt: TGTGCCAGCAGTTTATCGAGACAGGGGGGCACTGAAGCTTTCTTT
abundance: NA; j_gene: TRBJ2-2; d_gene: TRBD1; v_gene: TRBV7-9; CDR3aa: CASSPSGTGYTGELFF; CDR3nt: TGTGCCAGCAGCCCGAGCGGGACAGGGTACACCGGGGAGCTGTTTTTT
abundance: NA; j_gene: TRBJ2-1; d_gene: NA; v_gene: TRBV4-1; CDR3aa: CASSRLLGDNEQFF; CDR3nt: TGCGCCAGCAGCCGACTTCTGGGGGACAATGAGCAGTTCTTC
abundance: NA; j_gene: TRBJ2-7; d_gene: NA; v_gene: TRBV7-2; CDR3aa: CASSPIIYEQYF; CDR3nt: TGTGCCAGCAGTCCAATTATATACGAGCAGTACTTC
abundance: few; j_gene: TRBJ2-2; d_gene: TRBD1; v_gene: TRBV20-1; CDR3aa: CSARSRDRGRRTGELFF; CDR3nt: TGCAGTGCTAGATCCCGGGACAGGGGGCGGAGGACCGGGGAGCTGTTTTTT
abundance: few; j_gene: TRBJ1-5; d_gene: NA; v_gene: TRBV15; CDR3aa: CATSRLGTLTNQPQHF; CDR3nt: TGTGCCACCAGCAGGCTCGGGACACTGACAAATCAGCCCCAGCATTTT
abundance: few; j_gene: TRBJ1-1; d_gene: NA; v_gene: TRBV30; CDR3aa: CAWSVQMNTEAFF; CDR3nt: TGTGCCTGGAGTGTACAGATGAACACTGAAGCTTTCTTT
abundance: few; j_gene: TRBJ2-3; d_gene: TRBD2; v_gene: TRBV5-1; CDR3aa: CASSPSGGARTDTQYF; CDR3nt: TGCGCCAGCAGCCCTAGCGGGGGGGCCAGGACAGATACGCAGTATTTT
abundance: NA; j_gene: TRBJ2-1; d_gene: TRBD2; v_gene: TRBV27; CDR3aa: CASRSGLAYNEQFF; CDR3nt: TGTGCCAGCAGGTCGGGACTAGCCTACAATGAGCAGTTCTTC
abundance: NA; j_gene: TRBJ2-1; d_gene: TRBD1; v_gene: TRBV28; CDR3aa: CASSLFGQGNYNEQFF; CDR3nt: TGTGCCAGCAGTTTATTCGGACAGGGCAATTACAATGAGCAGTTCTTC
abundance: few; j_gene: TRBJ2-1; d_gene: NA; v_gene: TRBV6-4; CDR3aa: CASSDSYGIRDEQFF; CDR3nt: TGTGCCAGCAGTGACTCGTATGGGATTAGGGATGAGCAGTTCTTC
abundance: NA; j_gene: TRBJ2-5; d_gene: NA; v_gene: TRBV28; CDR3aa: CASSFALTQETQYF; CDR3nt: TGTGCCAGCAGTTTCGCGCTAACCCAAGAGACCCAGTACTTC
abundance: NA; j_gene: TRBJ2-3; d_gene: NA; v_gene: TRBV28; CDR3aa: CGSGARAHTDTQYF; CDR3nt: TGTGGGTCAGGGGCCCGCGCACACACAGATACGCAGTATTTT